These T cell receptor beta chains were read from a single sample in a study of blood T cells in healthy people across ages. TCRdb redid the calling of the 5' RACE reads with MiXCR, one entry per CDR3 protein. The sample comprises more than 650,000 distinct CDR3 sequences, less than 70% of which are singletons, and about two fifths rests with the top ten. The sample consisted of blood. The receptor source for this set is an older man in good health. The CDR3 runs from the conserved cysteine through the conserved F or W. Fields, in order: clone size, D gene, J gene, V gene, CDR3 protein, CDR3 DNA. D genes are given only for firm matches. The size entry is marked missing in some rows and otherwise reads once, few, many or a size class.

clone size: -
D gene: -
J gene: TRBJ2-6
V gene: TRBV18
CDR3 protein: CASSPNQGTGANVLTF
CDR3 DNA: TGTGCCAGCTCACCGAACCAGGGAACTGGGGCCAACGTCCTGACTTTC

clone size: -
D gene: -
J gene: TRBJ2-1
V gene: TRBV20-1
CDR3 protein: CSASPGLAYNEQFF
CDR3 DNA: TGCAGTGCTAGCCCGGGACTCGCCTACAATGAGCAGTTCTTC

clone size: -
D gene: -
J gene: TRBJ2-7
V gene: TRBV27
CDR3 protein: CASSLWPSGWQYF
CDR3 DNA: TGTGCCAGCAGTTTATGGCCGTCCGGGTGGCAGTACTTC

clone size: -
D gene: -
J gene: TRBJ2-7
V gene: TRBV4-1
CDR3 protein: CASSQPKLGGSYYEQYF
CDR3 DNA: TGCGCCAGCAGCCAGCCTAAGCTGGGAGGCAGCTACTACGAGCAGTACTTC

clone size: -
D gene: -
J gene: TRBJ2-5
V gene: TRBV5-6
CDR3 protein: CASSPPGLRETQYF
CDR3 DNA: TGTGCCAGCAGCCCTCCGGGACTCAGGGAGACCCAGTACTTC

clone size: -
D gene: TRBD2
J gene: TRBJ2-5
V gene: TRBV20-1
CDR3 protein: CSVPGSGRRETQYF
CDR3 DNA: TGCAGTGTTCCCGGTAGCGGGAGACGGGAGACCCAGTACTTC

clone size: -
D gene: TRBD2
J gene: TRBJ2-1
V gene: TRBV6-5
CDR3 protein: CASSRGTSPVSGEQFF
CDR3 DNA: TGTGCCAGCAGTCGTGGGACTAGCCCGGTCTCGGGTGAGCAGTTCTTC

clone size: -
D gene: -
J gene: TRBJ2-5
V gene: TRBV29-1
CDR3 protein: CSVEDQWGYGETQYF
CDR3 DNA: TGCAGCGTTGAAGATCAGTGGGGTTACGGGGAGACCCAGTACTTC

clone size: -
D gene: TRBD2
J gene: TRBJ2-1
V gene: TRBV5-1
CDR3 protein: CASKPGLGALNEQFF
CDR3 DNA: TGCGCCAGCAAACCGGGACTAGGGGCCCTCAATGAGCAGTTCTTC

clone size: many
D gene: -
J gene: TRBJ2-1
V gene: TRBV2
CDR3 protein: CASSVAGREDEQFF
CDR3 DNA: TGTGCCAGCAGTGTGGCGGGTCGCGAGGATGAGCAGTTCTTC

clone size: few
D gene: TRBD2
J gene: TRBJ2-7
V gene: TRBV29-1
CDR3 protein: CSVSGATSGRQYEQYF
CDR3 DNA: TGCAGCGTATCGGGGGCGACTAGCGGGAGGCAGTACGAGCAGTACTTC

clone size: -
D gene: -
J gene: TRBJ2-3
V gene: TRBV3-1
CDR3 protein: CASSQGNLPYYTQYF
CDR3 DNA: TGTGCCAGCAGCCAAGGGAATCTCCCTTATTATACGCAGTATTTT

clone size: -
D gene: -
J gene: TRBJ1-1
V gene: TRBV25-1
CDR3 protein: CASSESRGLGTEAFF
CDR3 DNA: TGTGCCAGCAGTGAATCTCGGGGCCTGGGCACTGAAGCTTTCTTT

clone size: -
D gene: -
J gene: TRBJ2-5
V gene: TRBV27
CDR3 protein: CASSLWGRETQYF
CDR3 DNA: TGTGCCAGCAGTTTATGGGGTCGCGAGACCCAGTACTTC

clone size: -
D gene: -
J gene: TRBJ2-7
V gene: TRBV12-3/TRBV12-4
CDR3 protein: CASISDLGGEQYF
CDR3 DNA: TGTGCCAGCATTTCTGACCTGGGAGGTGAGCAGTACTTC

clone size: few
D gene: -
J gene: TRBJ1-2
V gene: TRBV28
CDR3 protein: CASRFLLNNYGYTF
CDR3 DNA: TGTGCCAGCAGGTTCCTTCTCAATAACTATGGCTACACCTTC

clone size: -
D gene: TRBD2
J gene: TRBJ2-7
V gene: TRBV11-2
CDR3 protein: CASSSGLGLAGGSYTGEQYF
CDR3 DNA: TGTGCCAGCAGCTCGGGTCTAGGGCTAGCGGGAGGATCTTATACCGGCGAGCAGTACTTC

clone size: few
D gene: -
J gene: TRBJ2-7
V gene: TRBV12-5
CDR3 protein: CASAPGRGYEQYF
CDR3 DNA: TGTGCTAGTGCCCCCGGACGGGGATACGAGCAGTACTTC

clone size: -
D gene: -
J gene: TRBJ2-5
V gene: TRBV9
CDR3 protein: CASSPAGDVGTQYF
CDR3 DNA: TGTGCCAGCAGCCCAGCCGGGGACGTAGGGACCCAGTACTTC

clone size: -
D gene: -
J gene: TRBJ1-2
V gene: TRBV12-3/TRBV12-4
CDR3 protein: CASSLALANYGYTF
CDR3 DNA: TGTGCCAGCAGTTTAGCGCTGGCTAACTATGGCTACACCTTC

clone size: -
D gene: -
J gene: TRBJ2-2
V gene: TRBV12-3/TRBV12-4
CDR3 protein: CASSLGLINAGELFF
CDR3 DNA: TGTGCCAGCAGTTTAGGCCTGATTAACGCCGGGGAGCTGTTTTTT

clone size: once
D gene: -
J gene: TRBJ2-1
V gene: TRBV2
CDR3 protein: CANRRDSQSSQFF
CDR3 DNA: TGTGCCAACAGACGGGACTCGCAATCCTCACAGTTCTTC

clone size: -
D gene: -
J gene: TRBJ1-2
V gene: TRBV4-2
CDR3 protein: CASSQETVPNCGYTF
CDR3 DNA: TGTGCCAGCAGCCAAGAGACAGTACCTAACTGTGGCTACACCTTC

clone size: -
D gene: -
J gene: TRBJ2-2
V gene: TRBV5-1
CDR3 protein: CASSPMGTGELFF
CDR3 DNA: TGCGCCAGCAGCCCCATGGGCACCGGGGAGCTGTTTTTT

clone size: -
D gene: TRBD1
J gene: TRBJ1-2
V gene: TRBV27
CDR3 protein: CASSAGGSGYGYTF
CDR3 DNA: TGTGCCAGCAGTGCAGGGGGCTCTGGCTATGGCTACACCTTC

clone size: -
D gene: -
J gene: TRBJ1-6
V gene: TRBV3-1
CDR3 protein: CASEPGGARNSPLHF
CDR3 DNA: TGTGCCAGCGAGCCCGGGGGGGCGAGGAATTCACCCCTCCACTTT

clone size: -
D gene: TRBD2
J gene: TRBJ2-3
V gene: TRBV4-2
CDR3 protein: CASSQDRTSVGTQYF
CDR3 DNA: TGTGCCAGCAGCCAAGATAGGACTAGCGTGGGGACGCAGTATTTT

clone size: once
D gene: -
J gene: TRBJ2-5
V gene: TRBV5-1
CDR3 protein: CASSPHSYQETQYF
CDR3 DNA: TGCGCCAGCAGCCCACACTCGTACCAAGAGACCCAGTACTTC

clone size: -
D gene: TRBD2
J gene: TRBJ2-1
V gene: TRBV6-6
CDR3 protein: CASSKPGLEYNEQFF
CDR3 DNA: TGTGCCAGCAGCAAACCGGGACTAGAATACAATGAGCAGTTCTTC

clone size: once
D gene: -
J gene: TRBJ1-4
V gene: TRBV7-2
CDR3 protein: CASSLGTLPEKLFF
CDR3 DNA: TGTGCCAGCAGCCTTGGGACACTTCCGGAAAAACTGTTTTTT

clone size: -
D gene: -
J gene: TRBJ2-1
V gene: TRBV24-1
CDR3 protein: CATSDRTLLGQQFF
CDR3 DNA: TGTGCCACCAGTGATAGGACTCTACTAGGACAGCAGTTCTTC

clone size: -
D gene: -
J gene: TRBJ1-4
V gene: TRBV4-1
CDR3 protein: CASSPTSGKTRVEKLFF
CDR3 DNA: TGCGCCAGCAGCCCCACCTCAGGGAAAACTCGGGTTGAAAAACTGTTTTTT

clone size: -
D gene: TRBD2
J gene: TRBJ2-3
V gene: TRBV20-1
CDR3 protein: CSARDWVVSGSPDTQYF
CDR3 DNA: TGCAGTGCTAGAGATTGGGTGGTTAGCGGGAGCCCAGATACGCAGTATTTT

clone size: few
D gene: -
J gene: TRBJ2-4
V gene: TRBV20-1
CDR3 protein: CSAGDNAQNIQYF
CDR3 DNA: TGCAGTGCAGGGGACAACGCCCAGAACATTCAGTACTTC

clone size: -
D gene: TRBD2
J gene: TRBJ2-3
V gene: TRBV29-1
CDR3 protein: CSVAAGGGDTQYF
CDR3 DNA: TGCAGCGTTGCTGCGGGAGGAGGAGATACGCAGTATTTT

clone size: -
D gene: TRBD2
J gene: TRBJ2-5
V gene: TRBV2
CDR3 protein: CASSEEAGKQETQYF
CDR3 DNA: TGTGCCAGCAGTGAAGAAGCGGGAAAGCAAGAGACCCAGTACTTC

clone size: -
D gene: TRBD2
J gene: TRBJ2-1
V gene: TRBV15
CDR3 protein: CATRPRTSGSSNEQFF
CDR3 DNA: TGTGCCACCAGACCTCGGACTAGCGGGAGTTCCAATGAGCAGTTCTTC

clone size: -
D gene: TRBD1
J gene: TRBJ2-4
V gene: TRBV12-3/TRBV12-4
CDR3 protein: CASSFVPGTAKAKNIQYF
CDR3 DNA: TGTGCCAGCAGTTTCGTCCCCGGGACAGCAAAAGCCAAAAACATTCAGTACTTC

clone size: -
D gene: -
J gene: TRBJ2-1
V gene: TRBV12-5
CDR3 protein: CASGEWDEQFF
CDR3 DNA: TGTGCTAGTGGTGAATGGGATGAGCAGTTCTTC

clone size: -
D gene: -
J gene: TRBJ2-7
V gene: TRBV30
CDR3 protein: CAWSAPSLYEQYF
CDR3 DNA: TGTGCCTGGAGTGCACCCTCCCTCTACGAGCAGTACTTC

clone size: -
D gene: TRBD2
J gene: TRBJ2-5
V gene: TRBV27
CDR3 protein: CASSLSAGLPQYF
CDR3 DNA: TGTGCCAGCAGTTTATCTGCGGGACTACCCCAGTACTTC